The 29 T cell receptor beta chains below all came from one sample that was sequenced in a study of blood T cell repertoires in COVID-19. Using immunoSEQ multiplex PCR, the repertoire was profiled, and TCRdb retains in-frame clones only, with some absent. The sample carries tens of thousands of clones, around nine tenths recorded once. Sequenced material: peripheral blood. These receptors all stem from an elderly woman with active or convalescent COVID-19.

This clone was counted once. This chain connects TRBV19 to TRBJ2-7; TRBD1 matches 7 bases. After removal of 6 bases from V and 4 bases from J, the junction contained 6 bases not matched to a gene. Germline CDR1 and CDR2: LNHDA and SQIVND (reference sequence). CDR3 length: 13 residues. Written as DNA, the CDR3 is TGTGCCAGTAGCCCCGGGACAGCTTACGAGCAGTACTTC. It specifies CASSPGTAYEQYF.

The chain employs TRBV30 and TRBJ1-5, with D unresolved. This CDR3 spans 15 amino acids. Germline CDR1 reads GTSNPN; CDR2 reads SVGIG (reference sequence). The germline V and J ends were trimmed by 3 bases and 1 base, with 13 bases remaining between them. CDR3 sequence reads: CAWRVNGKSNQPQHF. CDR3 nucleotides: TGTGCCTGGAGAGTGAACGGGAAGAGCAATCAGCCCCAGCATTTT.

The V call is TRBV30, the J call TRBJ1-6, with a weak D call TRBD1 (6 bases). This CDR3 region has 15 residues. Germline V CDR1 and CDR2: GTSNPN, SVGIG (reference sequence). The V gene lost 1 base and the J gene lost 9 bases, with 16 bases spanning the gap. The CDR3 DNA is TGTGCCTGGAGTGACCTGGGACACGTCCCTTCACCCCTCCACTTT. Translating it yields CAWSDLGHVPSPLHF.

The V and J genes are TRBV28 and TRBJ1-2; possibly TRBD1 for D (5 bases). V was shortened by 3 bases and J by 5 bases, with 13 bases between the two germline ends. CDR1 and CDR2 from the germline V gene are MDHEN and SYDVKM. The CDR3 is 14 residues long. The CDR3 nucleotides are TGTGCCAGCAGTTTCGGAGGGACGGATTATGGCTACACCTTC. The encoded protein is CASSFGGTDYGYTF.

CDR3 in amino acids: CASSPREVGLGASEQFF. The CDR3 DNA sequence: TGCGCCAGCAGCCCAAGGGAGGTGGGACTCGGGGCAAGTGAGCAGTTCTTC. This chain links TRBV4-3 with TRBJ2-1; tentatively, D is TRBD2 (6 bases). V lost 4 bases and J 9 bases, leaving 25 bases between the germline ends. The length of the CDR3 is 17 residues. The germline V gene has CDR1 LGHNA and CDR2 YSLEER.

The chain has TRBV10-3 and TRBJ2-3; D is perhaps TRBD2 (6 bases). Germline V gene sequence: CDR1 ENHRY, CDR2 SYGVKD. The CDR3 runs to 13 residues. Trimming took 11 bases from V and 5 from J, leaving 17 bases between them. The CDR3 is CALGTGLLDTQYF. As DNA, the CDR3 is TGTGCCTTAGGGACTGGGTTGTTAGATACGCAGTATTTT.

The chain uses TRBV7-9 and TRBJ2-1; 7 nucleotides agree with TRBD1. Trimming cost V 5 bases and J 5 bases; bases outside gene matches: 3. The CDR3 runs to 13 residues. Looked up from germline, CDR1 is SEHNR and CDR2 is FQNEAQ (reference sequence). This CDR3 reads CASSRGQHNEQFF. As DNA, the CDR3 is TGTGCCAGCAGCCGGGGACAGCACAATGAGCAGTTCTTC.

This chain joins TRBV6-1 and TRBJ2-1; tentatively, D is TRBD2 (5 bases). Germline V lookup: CDR1 MNHNS, CDR2 SASEGT. Trimming shortened V by 8 bases and J by 9 bases, and 26 bases separated the two germline ends. The CDR3 is made up of 16 amino acids. CDR3 region: CASCVGGGKSRSEQFF. The CDR3 nucleotides are TGTGCCAGCTGTGTGGGCGGAGGCAAGTCACGCAGTGAGCAGTTCTTC.

The chain recombines TRBV2 with TRBJ2-2, with D possibly matching TRBD2 (5 bases). V lost 1 base to trimming and J lost 0 bases, with 6 bases between them. Germline values: CDR1 SNHLY, CDR2 FYNNEI. This CDR3 has 15 residues. The CDR3 DNA sequence: TGTGCCAGCAGTGAAGGCGGGCCGAACACCGGGGAGCTGTTTTTT. Translating it yields CASSEGGPNTGELFF.

The chain employs TRBV6-1 and TRBJ1-4; the D is unclear. Germline values: CDR1 MNHNS, CDR2 SASEGT. Trimming took off 2 bases at V and 5 bases at J, with 12 bases between the two ends. The CDR3 spans 15 residues. CDR3 region: CASSERSGRNEKLFF. The DNA of the CDR3 is TGTGCCAGCAGTGAAAGGTCAGGCCGGAATGAAAAACTGTTTTTT.

This chain uses TRBV6-2 or TRBV6-3 with TRBJ2-5, with TRBD1 as a possible D gene (5 bases). V was clipped by 2 bases and J by 5 bases, with 12 bases between them. CDR1 is MNHEY, CDR2 SVGEGT, per germline. The CDR3 totals 14 residues. For the CDR3, the DNA is TGTGCCAGCAGTTACGTTAATCCAGGGGAGACCCAGTACTTC. Amino acids: CASSYVNPGETQYF.

This chain links TRBV5-6 with TRBJ2-5, with TRBD1 as a possible D gene (5 bases). CDR1 is SGHDT and CDR2 is YYEEEE in the germline V gene. The CDR3 totals 15 residues. Trimming took off 1 base at V and 1 base at J, with 11 bases between the two ends. The CDR3 region has the DNA TGTGCCAGCAGCTTGTCGGTAGGGGCCCAAGAGACCCAGTACTTC. The encoded protein is CASSLSVGAQETQYF. Combining the CDR3 with reference TRBV5-6 and TRBJ2-5 gives the whole variable domain DAGVTQSPTHLIKTRGQQVTLRCSPKSGHDTVSWYQQALGQGPQFIFQYYEEEERQRGNFPDRFSGHQFPNYSSELNVNALLLGDSALYLCASSLSVGAQETQYFGPGTRLLVL.

This clone appeared once. The V gene is TRBV9, the J gene TRBJ1-5; D ambiguous. CDR3 length equals 15 residues. The V gene lost 0 bases and the J gene lost 4 bases, with 11 bases spanning the gap. Looked up from germline, CDR1 is SGDLS and CDR2 is YYNGEE. The CDR3 DNA reads as TGTGCCAGCAGCGTAGGGACGGGAGGAAATCAGCCCCAGCATTTT. Its protein product is CASSVGTGGNQPQHF.

This chain joins TRBV7-9 and TRBJ2-7; 7 nucleotides match TRBD1. This CDR3 has 15 amino acids. V trimming: 5 bases; J trimming: 4 bases; junction bases outside the gene matches: 11. Germline CDR1 SEHNR, CDR2 FQNEAQ (reference sequence). The CDR3 sequence: CASSLNPGQTYEQYF. The DNA of the CDR3 is TGTGCCAGCAGCCTGAACCCGGGACAGACTTACGAGCAGTACTTC.

This chain links TRBV6-5 with TRBJ1-6; 8 nucleotides align to TRBD1. V was pared by 1 base and J by 5 bases, with 4 bases of the junction left unmatched. The germline gives CDR1 MNHEY, CDR2 SVGAGI. The CDR3 runs to 16 residues. CDR3 coding DNA: TGTGCCAGCAGTTACTTTGGACAGGGCGATAATTCACCCCTCCACTTT. It is translated as CASSYFGQGDNSPLHF.

The rearrangement joins TRBV27 to TRBJ2-7; D is ambiguous. With 6 bases removed from V and 6 bases from J, the gap between germline ends came to 12 bases. The CDR3 has 12 residues. CDR1 and CDR2 (germline): MNHEY, SMNVEV (reference sequence). CDR3 sequence: CASRLSEREQYF. Here the CDR3 DNA reads TGTGCCAGCAGGCTTTCTGAGCGCGAGCAGTACTTC.

In this sample, this clone turned up a few times. This sequence joins TRBV7-8 and TRBJ2-7; TRBD2 matches 7 bases. V gave up 1 base and J gave up 5 bases; unmatched junction bases: 5. This CDR3 contains 14 residues. Germline values: CDR1 SGHVS, CDR2 FQNEAQ. CDR3 bases: TGTGCCAGCAGCTTAGAAGGGAGGGGAGACGAGCAGTACTTC. This codes for CASSLEGRGDEQYF.

V gene TRBV11-2 combines with J gene TRBJ2-2, with D perhaps TRBD1 (5 bases). CDR1 and CDR2 (germline): SGHAT, FQNNGV. There are 13 residues in the CDR3. The germline V and J ends were trimmed by 2 bases and 4 bases, with 5 bases remaining between them. In nucleotides, the CDR3 is TGTGCCAGCAGCTTACAGGGCACCGGGGAGCTGTTTTTT. It specifies CASSLQGTGELFF.

CDR3 sequence reads: CASSLGDRNYGYTF. The CDR3 DNA reads as TGTGCCAGCAGCTTAGGAGACAGGAACTATGGCTACACCTTC. The chain recombines TRBV11-2 with TRBJ1-2; D is perhaps TRBD1 (6 bases). CDR3 size: 14 residues. Deletions cut 1 base from V and 2 bases from J, with 8 bases between. Per the germline V gene, CDR1 is SGHAT and CDR2 is FQNNGV.

J is TRBJ1-1 and V is TRBV10-3, with D uncertain. This CDR3 comprises 11 residues. V was cut by 8 bases and J by 11 bases, with 15 bases left in between. CDR1 is ENHRY, CDR2 SYGVKD, per germline. The CDR3 DNA follows: TGTGCCATCGGGCCGGGGTCGGTCGCTTTCTTT. Its translation: CAIGPGSVAFF.

V gene TRBV27 combines with J gene TRBJ2-3, with D perhaps matching TRBD2 (7 bases). The V and J ends lost 3 bases and 6 bases respectively, with 16 bases between them. The CDR3 totals 15 residues. Looked up from germline, CDR1 is MNHEY and CDR2 is SMNVEV (reference sequence). CDR3 sequence: CASSFGGLGGDTQYF. The CDR3 nucleotides read TGTGCCAGCAGTTTTGGGGGCTTGGGAGGGGATACGCAGTATTTT.

The chain joins TRBV5-1 to TRBJ1-6; D unclear. The CDR3 totals 14 residues. Trimming pared 4 bases from V and 7 bases from J, leaving 12 bases between. From germline, CDR1 is SGHRS and CDR2 YFSETQ. This CDR3 reads CASSLRSENSPLHF. The CDR3 DNA reads as TGCGCCAGCAGCCTGAGATCCGAAAATTCACCCCTCCACTTT.

The V gene is TRBV10-2, the J gene TRBJ2-4; the match to TRBD1 covers 7 bases. CDR3 length: 15 residues. V shed 6 bases, J shed 4 bases, and the junction held 9 bases outside the gene matches. Germline CDR1 is WSHSY and CDR2 is SAAADI. The CDR3 loop reads CASRHGTERKNIQYF. As DNA, the CDR3 is TGCGCCAGCAGACACGGGACAGAAAGAAAAAACATTCAGTACTTC.

The V call is TRBV9, the J call TRBJ2-3; D is uncertain. Germline CDR1 SGDLS, CDR2 YYNGEE. This CDR3 region has 12 residues. The ends were cut back, 4 bases at V and 6 bases at J, with 9 bases in the middle. The CDR3, as DNA: TGTGCCAGCAGCCGGCGGTGGGATACGCAGTATTTT. It specifies CASSRRWDTQYF.

J is TRBJ1-1 and V is TRBV28; no firm D call. Trimming took 2 bases from V and 1 from J, leaving 8 bases between them. The V gene's germline CDR1 is MDHEN and CDR2 SYDVKM. This CDR3 contains 14 residues. The CDR3 coding sequence is TGTGCCAGCAGTTTAGGAGGAAAGAACACTGAAGCTTTCTTT. It is translated as CASSLGGKNTEAFF.

This chain uses TRBV5-6 with TRBJ2-5; TRBD1 aligns across 8 bases. The CDR3 contains 15 residues. The V gene end was trimmed by 3 bases and the J gene end by 5 bases; junction bases not matched to a gene: 9. The germline gives CDR1 SGHDT, CDR2 YYEEEE. This CDR3 is CASSWDDRGRETQYF. In DNA form, the CDR3 reads TGTGCCAGCAGCTGGGATGACAGGGGTCGGGAGACCCAGTACTTC. The entire variable domain, with the rest obtained from reference TRBV5-6 and TRBJ2-5, is as follows: DAGVTQSPTHLIKTRGQQVTLRCSPKSGHDTVSWYQQALGQGPQFIFQYYEEEERQRGNFPDRFSGHQFPNYSSELNVNALLLGDSALYLCASSWDDRGRETQYFGPGTRLLVL.

This clone was seen a few times. The chain uses TRBV28 and TRBJ1-2, with a possible D match to TRBD1 (6 bases). V was clipped by 10 bases and J by 6 bases, with 12 bases between them. This CDR3 has 11 residues. CDR1 and CDR2 (germline): MDHEN, SYDVKM. CDR3 protein: CATGTTNGYTF. The CDR3 DNA is TGTGCCACCGGGACAACGAATGGCTACACCTTC.

This clone was found once. This chain uses TRBV5-1 with TRBJ2-7; TRBD1 matches at 8 bases. The junction had 4 bases not matched to a gene; V was cut back by 0 bases and J by 2 bases. This CDR3 contains 15 residues. CDR1 and CDR2 (germline): SGHRS, YFSETQ. CDR3 in amino acids: CASSLAPTGAYEQYF. The CDR3 DNA is TGCGCCAGCAGCTTGGCCCCGACAGGGGCCTACGAGCAGTACTTC. The variable domain in full, with the rest retrieved from reference TRBV5-1 and TRBJ2-7, is KAGVTQTPRYLIKTRGQQVTLSCSPISGHRSVSWYQQTPGQGLQFLFEYFSETQRNKGNFPGRFSGRQFSNSRSEMNVSTLELGDSALYLCASSLAPTGAYEQYFGPGTRLTVT.

V usage is TRBV7-2 and J usage is TRBJ2-5, with D possibly matching TRBD2 (7 bases). Germline V gene lookup returns CDR1 SGHTA and CDR2 FQGNSA. Trimming removed 5 bases at V and 7 bases at J, with 23 bases between. The length of the CDR3 is 16 residues. DNA of the CDR3: TGTGCCAGCAGCCCCCGGACTAGGGGGGGGCAGACGACCCAGTACTTC. Amino acids: CASSPRTRGGQTTQYF. Together with reference TRBV7-2 and TRBJ2-5, the CDR3 gives the full variable domain: GAGVSQSPSNKVTEKGKDVELRCDPISGHTALYWYRQSLGQGLEFLIYFQGNSAPDKSGLPSDRFSAERTGGSVSTLTIQRTQQEDSAVYLCASSPRTRGGQTTQYFGPGTRLLVL.